Below, one T cell receptor beta chain is given with its context. Its antigen is unidentified. This entry is derived from a study of cytomegalovirus exposure and HLA in healthy donors. Overall study results and limits: Earlier results showed most TCR beta V segments being productive about 87% or about 30% of the time. Analyzed later, most CMV-associated TCR beta chains appeared HLA-restricted. The listing of roughly 160 TCR beta chains classed them as cytomegalovirus-associated.

Deletions cut 4 bases from V and 10 bases from J, with 15 bases between. Germline V gene data show CDR1 as SGHKS and CDR2 as YYEKEE (reference sequence). CDR3 length: 14 residues. Primers included in the PCR were 60 Vbeta and 13 Jbeta primers. Method: immunoSEQ multiplex PCR; TCRdb's copy keeps in-frame clones and lacks some. The table records some 150,000 clones, approximately 88% of them present only once. Sequences were obtained from PBMCs. The TCR comes from a woman in her twenties or thirties in good health and CMV-seronegative. V usage is TRBV5-5 and J usage is TRBJ1-6, with D maybe TRBD1 (6 bases). CDR3 in amino acids: CASSGDRTASPLHF. The CDR3 DNA follows: TGTGCCAGCAGCGGCGACAGGACTGCCTCACCCCTCCACTTT. The full variable domain, in which reference TRBV5-5 and TRBJ1-6 provide the parts outside the CDR3, is DAGVTQSPTHLIKTRGQQVTLRCSPISGHKSVSWYQQVLGQGPQFIFQYYEKEERGRGNFPDRFSARQFPNYSSELNVNALLLGDSALYLCASSGDRTASPLHFGNGTRLTVT.